These 20 T cell receptor beta chains originate from one sample sequenced in a study of Graves' ophthalmopathy and Graves' hyperthyroidism. The authors amplified TCR beta CDR3 regions, and they did so from RNA transcripts for repertoire sequencing. RT-PCR with HTBI primers came first, then second-round multiplex PCR. TCRdb re-called the multiplex PCR reads with MiXCR, one entry per CDR3 protein. This table has roughly 500,000 distinct CDR3 sequences, approximately 15% appearing once. Sequencing used blood. These receptors all stem from a woman under 40 with Graves' ophthalmopathy.

With regard to this clonotype: One base away lies a much larger clone, so this may be a sequencing read error. Given the absence of the conserved phenylalanine or tryptophan at the CDR3 end, a read error is likely. The rearrangement uses TRBV12-3 or TRBV12-4 and TRBJ2-2, with D uncertain. The CDR3 is 13 residues long. V lost 5 bases and J lost 3, with 7 bases in between. CDR3 nucleotide sequence: TGTGCCAGCAGTACTATATACACCGGGGAGCTGTTTTTG. Protein: CASSTIYTGELFL.

At least ten counts were recorded for this clonotype. V is TRBV3-1 and J is TRBJ2-7; D uncertain. The germline V gene encodes CDR1 LGHDT and CDR2 YNNKEL (reference sequence). This CDR3 has 12 residues. The V end was cut by 0 bases, the J end by 11 bases, with 11 bases between. The CDR3 here is CASSQDEGLKYF. The CDR3 nucleotides read TGTGCCAGCAGCCAAGATGAAGGCCTAAAGTACTTC.

The table lists this clonotype with many counts. The genes are TRBV14 and TRBJ1-1; 9 bases line up with TRBD1. The V and J ends lost 0 bases and 8 bases, in that order; junction bases with no gene match: 7. The germline CDR1 and CDR2 sequences are SGHDN and FVKESK. The CDR3 spans 15 residues. The CDR3 spells CASSQETGDRAEAFF. CDR3 bases: TGTGCCAGCAGCCAAGAGACGGGGGACAGGGCCGAAGCTTTCTTT.

This clonotype was detected ten times or more. The chain joins TRBV7-9 to TRBJ1-1; D is undetermined. Per the germline V gene, CDR1 is SEHNR and CDR2 is FQNEAQ (reference sequence). This CDR3 is 13 amino acids long. V was shortened by 5 bases and J by 1 base, with 8 bases between the two germline ends. CDR3 loop: CASSPMGNTEAFF. In nucleotides, the CDR3 is TGTGCCAGCAGCCCAATGGGGAACACTGAAGCTTTCTTT.

V usage is TRBV3-1 and J usage is TRBJ1-1, with 8 nucleotides matching TRBD1. The CDR3 length is 16 residues. Trimming removed 4 bases from V and 1 base from J; junction bases left unmatched: 8. Looked up from germline, CDR1 is LGHDT and CDR2 is YNNKEL (reference sequence). The DNA of the CDR3 is TGTGCCAGCAGCCCCGGACAGGGTGTGGGGAACACTGAAGCTTTCTTT. Translated, it gives CASSPGQGVGNTEAFF.

Concerning this clonotype itself: Just one base apart from a much larger clone, this may be a read error. The CDR3 is CSRTQGAEIIQYF. CDR3 nucleotide sequence: TGCAGCCGGACCCAGGGGGCGGAAATCATTCAGTACTTC. The chain employs TRBV20-1 and TRBJ2-4, with TRBD1 matching over 8 bases. Germline V CDR1 and CDR2: DFQATT, SNEGSKA (reference sequence). The CDR3 is made up of 13 amino acids.

As for this clonotype: A much more abundant neighbour one base away suggests this may be a read error. The rearrangement links TRBV28 to TRBJ2-7; 7 bases map to TRBD1. Per germline, CDR1 MDHEN and CDR2 SYDVKM. CDR3 length: 13 amino acids. Here the CDR3 reads CASSPPTGHERYF. Written as DNA, the CDR3 is TGTGCCAGCAGTCCGCCGACAGGGCACGAGCGGTACTTC.

The V and J genes are TRBV15 and TRBJ2-7, with D tentatively TRBD1 or TRBD2 (6 bases each). The CDR3 is made up of 15 amino acids. Germline CDR1 LNHNV, CDR2 YYDKDF (reference sequence). V lost 5 bases, J lost 4 bases, and 18 bases lay in between. The DNA for the CDR3 is TGTGCCACCAGCGCCCGGGGGCAGATCGCGTACGAGCAGTACTTC. Translated: CATSARGQIAYEQYF.

This clonotype has ten or more counts. The chain recombines TRBV29-1 with TRBJ1-1, with no clear D. Trimming took 7 bases from V and 2 from J, leaving 14 bases between them. CDR1 and CDR2 (germline): SQVTM, ANQGSEA. There are 13 residues in the CDR3. This CDR3 is CSAGDGTNTEAFF. In DNA form, the CDR3 reads TGCAGCGCTGGCGACGGAACCAACACTGAAGCTTTCTTT.

The V gene is TRBV28, the J gene TRBJ1-5; D is unresolved. There are 14 residues in the CDR3. Germline loops: CDR1 MDHEN, CDR2 SYDVKM. Trimming pared 3 bases from V and 1 base from J, leaving 7 bases between. The CDR3 here is CASSFVKSNQPQHF. CDR3 sequence (DNA): TGTGCCAGCAGTTTCGTGAAGAGCAATCAGCCCCAGCATTTT.

The sample holds many counts of this clonotype. This chain uses TRBV24-1 with TRBJ2-5, with TRBD2 matching over 9 bases. Unmatched junction bases numbered 10, after V lost 5 bases and J lost 1 base. Per the germline V gene, CDR1 is KGHDR and CDR2 is SFDVKD. The CDR3 has 17 residues. CDR3 in amino acids: CATSASTSGVGQETQYF. The CDR3 DNA is TGTGCCACCAGTGCCTCGACTAGCGGAGTGGGCCAAGAGACCCAGTACTTC.

This clonotype was recorded many times. The rearrangement joins TRBV6-2 or TRBV6-3 to TRBJ2-2; no reliable D call. V lost 2 bases and J lost 0, with 10 bases in between. Germline V gene lookup returns CDR1 MNHEY and CDR2 SVGEGT. The CDR3 has 16 amino acids. CDR3 bases: TGTGCCAGCAGTTACCCCCGACGGACGAACACCGGGGAGCTGTTTTTT. Its protein product is CASSYPRRTNTGELFF.

On this clonotype itself: The junction departs from the called germline gene at one end, perhaps through a read error. The gene calls are TRBV28 and TRBJ1-5; 7 bases agree with TRBD1. Germline loops: CDR1 MDHEN, CDR2 SYDVKM. CDR3 size: 15 residues. CDR3 DNA: TGTGCCAGCAGGGTACAGGGGATACGGAATCAGCCCCATCATTTT. This gives the protein CASRVQGIRNQPHHF.

This clonotype was observed at least ten times. The J gene is TRBJ1-1, the V gene TRBV29-1, with 9 bases lining up with TRBD1. This CDR3 spans 13 amino acids. V trimming: 2 bases; J trimming: 9 bases; junction bases outside the gene matches: 7. Germline V CDR1 and CDR2: SQVTM, ANQGSEA. The CDR3 protein is CSVEFTGGNKAFF. The CDR3 bases are TGCAGCGTTGAATTTACAGGGGGCAATAAAGCTTTCTTT.

V is TRBV3-1 and J is TRBJ1-2; 9 bases are a match to TRBD1. V was pared by 4 bases and J by 10 bases, with 13 bases of the junction left unmatched. Germline V gene sequence: CDR1 LGHDT, CDR2 YNNKEL (reference sequence). CDR3 length equals 15 residues. The CDR3 loop is CASSLRATGQGDYTF. The CDR3 DNA sequence: TGTGCCAGCAGCCTCCGAGCAACGGGACAGGGAGACTACACCTTC.

In this sample, this clonotype turned up many times. The chain joins TRBV2 to TRBJ1-2; D is unclear. The CDR3 length is 14 residues. The germline V gene encodes CDR1 SNHLY and CDR2 FYNNEI. V was shortened by 7 bases and J by 6 bases, with 18 bases between the two germline ends. CDR3 nucleotides: TGTGCCAGCATTAGGCCGGGGTCCCTAGATGGCTACACCTTC. Translating it yields CASIRPGSLDGYTF.

With regard to this clonotype: This may be a read error: a much more frequent sequence differs by one nucleotide. The chain combines TRBV6-5 with TRBJ2-5, with 9 bases fitting TRBD1. Germline V lookup: CDR1 MNHEY, CDR2 SVGAGI. The CDR3 runs 16 residues. The CDR3 is CAGSYSGTGNQETQYF. The CDR3 DNA is TGTGCCGGCAGTTACTCCGGGACAGGGAACCAAGAGACCCAGTACTTC.

This clonotype was detected a few times. The chain recombines TRBV11-2 with TRBJ2-5; 8 bases agree with TRBD1. The CDR3 has 14 residues. The ends lost 5 bases at V and 6 bases at J; junction bases unmatched: 8. CDR1 and CDR2 from the germline V gene are SGHAT and FQNNGV. Here the CDR3 DNA reads TGTGCCAGCAGCACGAGGACAGGGAAACAGACCCAGTACTTC. Translating gives CASSTRTGKQTQYF. Looking up the rest from reference TRBV11-2 and TRBJ2-5 gives the full variable domain: EAGVAQSPRYKIIEKRQSVAFWCNPISGHATLYWYQQILGQGPKLLIQFQNNGVVDDSQLPKDRFSAERLKGVDSTLKIQPAKLEDSAVYLCASSTRTGKQTQYFGPGTRLLVL.

This clonotype was counted many times. The chain employs TRBV6-1 and TRBJ1-1, with D perhaps TRBD1 (5 bases). Germline V lookup: CDR1 MNHNS, CDR2 SASEGT. The CDR3 length is 12 residues. V shed 5 bases and J shed 5 bases, with 9 bases lying between them. The CDR3 is CASSPTGTEAFF. CDR3 sequence (DNA): TGTGCCAGCAGTCCTACAGGAACTGAAGCTTTCTTT.

As for this clonotype: This may stem from a read error, because a much larger clone lies one nucleotide away. The chain couples TRBV12-3 or TRBV12-4 to TRBJ1-1, with D possibly being TRBD1 (6 bases). Between the trimmed V and J ends, which lost 2 bases and 6 bases, there was a span of 16 bases. CDR3 length: 15 residues. The CDR3: CASSLLAQGGAEAFF. The CDR3 DNA reads as TGTGCCAGCAGTTTATTGGCACAGGGAGGCGCTGAAGCTTTCTTT.